This passage covers 28 T cell receptor beta chains from one sample sequenced in a study of tumor-infiltrating lymphocytes in primary liver carcinoma. Total RNA and DNA came together from 20-30 mg of bulk tissue without cell sorting. Priming with a constant-region primer yielded TCR beta cDNA from roughly 490 ng total RNA. Slightly modified ARM-PCR with three nested multiplex PCR rounds yielded TCR beta libraries. Primers for the first two PCR rounds were TRBV1-TRBV30 forward primers and a C-beta reverse primer (about 9 cycles per round). TCRdb analysed the multiplex PCR reads with MiXCR anew, one entry per CDR3 protein. This table holds 40,000 to 55,000 distinct CDR3 sequences, less than 75% found once. Sequenced: liver tumor tissue from sampling region 5. Subset specified: tumor region T5, tumor centre. All receptors come from a man aged 40-49 years with primary liver carcinoma and hepatitis B virus infection.

The chain couples TRBV28 to TRBJ1-6; D possibly corresponds to TRBD1 (6 bases). The CDR3 has 14 residues. Per germline, CDR1 MDHEN and CDR2 SYDVKM. Trimming removed 4 bases at V and 14 bases at J, with 18 bases between. CDR3 in DNA: TGTGCCAGCAGTTCCGCCGACAGGCCGGGATCCCTCCACTTT. Its translation: CASSSADRPGSLHF.

Concerning this clonotype itself: This likely comes from a read error, as the CDR3 has no conserved phenylalanine or tryptophan at its end. This chain uses TRBV25-1 with TRBJ2-5; no definite D call. CDR3 size: 13 residues. CDR1 and CDR2 from the germline V gene are MGHDK and SYGVNS. CDR3 sequence (DNA): TGCGCCAGCAGTGATTACGGCTTGGGGACCCAGTACCTC. This codes for CASSDYGLGTQYL.

This clonotype has a handful of counts. CDR3 coding DNA: TGCAGTGCGCCCACTAGCGGGCATAGCACAGATACGCAGTATTTT. Protein: CSAPTSGHSTDTQYF. The chain carries TRBV20-1 and TRBJ2-3; 9 bases are a match to TRBD2. The CDR3 spans 15 residues. V shed 6 bases, J shed 0 bases, and the junction held 7 bases outside the gene matches. CDR1 DFQATT and CDR2 SNEGSKA come from the germline V gene (reference sequence).

This clonotype was found a few times. J is TRBJ2-7 and V is TRBV7-9; 14 positions agree with TRBD2. V lost 3 bases, J lost 9 bases, and 19 bases stayed unmatched. The germline CDR1 and CDR2 sequences are SEHNR and FQNEAQ (reference sequence). This CDR3 spans 19 amino acids. CDR3 sequence (DNA): TGTGCCAGCAGCTTCCCCTCAACGGTGGGACTAGCGGGAGCCCACGGGCAGTACTTC. As protein: CASSFPSTVGLAGAHGQYF. The entire variable domain, with the rest obtained from reference TRBV7-9 and TRBJ2-7, is as follows: DTGVSQNPRHKITKRGQNVTFRCDPISEHNRLYWYRQTLGQGPEFLTYFQNEAQLEKSRLLSDRFSAERPKGSFSTLEIQRTEQGDSAMYLCASSFPSTVGLAGAHGQYFGPGTRLTVT.

With respect to this clonotype: This CDR3 is missing its conserved last phenylalanine or tryptophan, likely due to a read error. J is TRBJ1-2 and V is TRBV4-1; D is unclear. V was trimmed by 2 bases and J by 4 bases, leaving 14 bases between them. The CDR3 is 15 amino acids. Looked up from germline, CDR1 is MGHRA and CDR2 is YSYEKL. The CDR3 bases are TGCGCCAGCAGCCAATCAATGTCGGCCGTCTATGGCTACACCGTC. It encodes CASSQSMSAVYGYTV.

To note about this clonotype: At one boundary the junction diverges from the germline segment, which might be a read error. The chain is built from TRBV6-5 and TRBJ1-1; 7 bases align to TRBD1. From germline, CDR1 is MNHEY and CDR2 SVGAGI. There are 15 residues in the CDR3. The CDR3 reads CAGRDTGTVNTESFF. In DNA form, the CDR3 reads TGTGCCGGCAGAGACACCGGGACAGTGAACACTGAATCTTTCTTT.

This clonotype is medium-sized. V gene TRBV4-1 combines with J gene TRBJ1-5; D possibly corresponds to TRBD1 (5 bases). The CDR3 loop spans 16 amino acids. V was shortened by 5 bases and J by 5 bases, with 19 bases between the two germline ends. CDR1 is MGHRA and CDR2 is YSYEKL in the germline V gene. The chain's CDR3 is CASSLRQGIGHQPQHF. CDR3 nucleotides: TGCGCCAGCAGCTTACGCCAGGGTATAGGGCATCAGCCCCAGCATTTT.

As to this clonotype: Relative to the germline gene, one junction end is altered; a read error may explain this. The chain has TRBV11-1 and TRBJ2-7; possible D gene TRBD1, 6 bases. Germline lookup yields CDR1 SGHAT and CDR2 FQDESV (reference sequence). This CDR3 is built from 12 residues. CDR3 loop: CANSLVGTKQHF. CDR3 coding DNA: TGTGCCAACAGCTTAGTGGGGACAAAACAGCACTTC.

J is TRBJ1-5 and V is TRBV6-1, with D perhaps given as TRBD1 or TRBD2 (5 bases each). Matching the DNA end better, TRBJ2-3 makes the J call doubtful. Germline CDR1 and CDR2: MNHNS and SASEGT. CDR3 size: 13 residues. The CDR3 here is CASMKGSNQPQYF. CDR3 DNA sequence: TGTGCCAGCATGAAGGGGAGCAATCAACCCCAGTATTTT.

Worth noting for this clonotype: Possible read error: a much larger clone is one base away. The CDR3 DNA follows: TGTGCCAGCAGCTTTATCGAGTCTGACGGCTACACCTTC. Translating gives CASSFIESDGYTF. The J gene is TRBJ1-2, the V gene TRBV7-9; D is uncertain. The length of the CDR3 is 13 residues. V lost 3 bases and J lost 8, with 13 bases in between. The germline gives CDR1 SEHNR, CDR2 FQNEAQ (reference sequence).

Worth noting for this clonotype: One end of the junction does not line up with germline, which may come from a read error. The rearrangement links TRBV6-1 to TRBJ2-7; 11 bases map to TRBD2. This CDR3 comprises 13 residues. Per the germline V gene, CDR1 is MNHNS and CDR2 is SASEGT. CDR3 DNA: TGTGTCAGCTCGGGGACTAGCGGCCACGAGCAGTACTTC. It is translated as CVSSGTSGHEQYF.

This clonotype was counted ten times or more. The chain uses TRBV7-9 and TRBJ2-3, with D unclear. Germline CDR1 reads SEHNR; CDR2 reads FQNEAQ (reference sequence). The V end lost 8 bases, the J end lost 0 bases, and 9 bases lay between the germline ends. CDR3 length: 13 amino acids. CDR3 bases: TGTGCCAGCGAAAGCGAGAGCACAGATACGCAGTATTTT. It codes for CASESESTDTQYF.

In this sample, this clonotype turned up once. At one boundary the junction diverges from the germline segment, which might be a read error. This sequence joins TRBV10-3 and TRBJ2-2; no clear D gene. Germline V gene lookup returns CDR1 ENHRY and CDR2 SYGVKD. This CDR3 is built from 14 residues. Written as DNA, the CDR3 is TGTACCATCAGTCCGGCCGCGAATACCGGGGAGCTGTTTTTT. Amino acid sequence: CTISPAANTGELFF.

As to this clonotype: One end of the junction does not line up with germline, which may come from a read error. For the CDR3, the DNA is TGCGCCAGCAGCCCCGACCGGTCGAGCAGACCTTACGAGGAGCACTTC. It encodes CASSPDRSSRPYEEHF. This sequence joins TRBV4-1 and TRBJ2-7; no definite D call. The CDR3 loop spans 16 amino acids. Germline V gene lookup returns CDR1 MGHRA and CDR2 YSYEKL.

This clonotype was seen only a few times. The junction differs from germline at one of its ends, possibly a read error. The rearrangement links TRBV28 to TRBJ2-7; maybe TRBD2 (6 bases). The length of the CDR3 is 14 residues. Germline-derived CDR1 and CDR2 are MDHEN and SYDVKM. The CDR3 DNA sequence: TGTGCCAGCAGGGACGCGGGGAGTTCCTACGAGCAGTGTTTC. Protein product: CASRDAGSSYEQCF.

About this clonotype: One end of the junction fails to match germline, which may point to a read error. The chain employs TRBV5-5 and TRBJ1-1; perhaps TRBD1 as D (6 bases). CDR1 and CDR2 from the germline V gene are SGHKS and YYEKEE (reference sequence). The CDR3 loop spans 12 amino acids. The CDR3 protein is CPSSGRDTDAFF. CDR3 nucleotides: TGTCCCAGCAGCGGGAGGGACACTGATGCTTTCTTT.

The V gene is TRBV5-1, the J gene TRBJ2-1; perhaps TRBD2 as D (7 bases). Germline assignment: CDR1 SGHRS and CDR2 YFSETQ. CDR3 length: 16 amino acids. Trimming pared 0 bases from V and 8 bases from J, leaving 18 bases between. Written as DNA, the CDR3 is TGCGCCAGCAGCTTGGCCGGGGGGCTTTGGGGCGATGAGCAGTTCTTC. This codes for CASSLAGGLWGDEQFF. The variable domain in full, with the rest retrieved from reference TRBV5-1 and TRBJ2-1, is KAGVTQTPRYLIKTRGQQVTLSCSPISGHRSVSWYQQTPGQGLQFLFEYFSETQRNKGNFPGRFSGRQFSNSRSEMNVSTLELGDSALYLCASSLAGGLWGDEQFFGPGTRLTVL.

Points on this clonotype: The conserved final phenylalanine or tryptophan is absent from the CDR3, which likely points to a read error. The CDR3 DNA sequence: TGTGCCAGCAGCTTACCAGGGGGATCCCCGAACGCCGGGGAGCTGTTTTCT. Protein: CASSLPGGSPNAGELFS. The V and J genes are TRBV7-9 and TRBJ2-2; 7 positions agree with TRBD1. The CDR3 totals 17 residues. CDR1 SEHNR and CDR2 FQNEAQ come from the germline V gene (reference sequence).

This chain connects TRBV20-1 to TRBJ1-4; D is unresolved. In germline, CDR1 is DFQATT, CDR2 SNEGSKA (reference sequence). The V end lost 4 bases, the J end lost 8 bases, and 17 bases lay between the germline ends. This CDR3 contains 14 residues. CDR3: CSAKTWPPREKLFF. The CDR3 region has the DNA TGCAGTGCTAAGACATGGCCACCGAGGGAAAAACTGTTTTTT.

As for this clonotype: The junction differs from germline at one of its ends, possibly a read error. V and J are TRBV6-1 and TRBJ2-5; TRBD1 or TRBD2 may be the D gene (5 bases each). Germline values: CDR1 MNHNS, CDR2 SASEGT. CDR3 size: 11 residues. CDR3 DNA sequence: TGTGCCAGCAGTGTGGGGGAGACCCAATACTTC. Its translation is CASSVGETQYF.

CDR3 sequence: CASSPRTAGGGDIQYF. In nucleotides, the CDR3 is TGTGCCAGCAGCCCGCGGACGGCAGGCGGGGGAGACATTCAGTACTTC. The chain is built from TRBV13 and TRBJ2-4; 7 bases agree with TRBD2. The germline CDR1 and CDR2 sequences are PRHDT and FYEKMQ (reference sequence). J was trimmed by 8 bases and V by 5 bases; bases with no gene match: 15. This CDR3 is built from 16 residues.

As for this clonotype: At one boundary the junction diverges from the germline segment, which might be a read error. The V call is TRBV14, the J call TRBJ2-1; 9 nucleotides agree with TRBD2. Germline CDR1 and CDR2: SGHDN and FVKESK. CDR3 size: 15 residues. CDR3 protein: CVSSTVAGAYNERFF. In nucleotides, the CDR3 is TGTGTCAGCAGTACCGTAGCGGGAGCCTACAATGAGCGGTTCTTC.

In regard to this clonotype: At one of its ends the junction is not consistent with the germline gene, which may arise from a read error. This rearrangement joins TRBV11-2 to TRBJ2-1, with 11 bases that match TRBD2. Germline V gene lookup returns CDR1 SGHAT and CDR2 FQNNGV. This CDR3 region has 15 residues. The CDR3 is CASSLQLAGVNEESF. Written as DNA, the CDR3 is TGTGCCAGCAGCCTACAACTAGCGGGAGTCAATGAGGAGTCCTTC.

The genes are TRBV7-8 and TRBJ2-5; TRBD1 is a possible D gene (6 bases). The CDR3 has 16 residues. V dropped 9 bases and J dropped 2 bases, with 22 bases sitting between them. Germline V gives CDR1 SGHVS, CDR2 FQNEAQ. In nucleotides, the CDR3 is TGTGCCAGTAGCCCCCGGAGAGTAGGGGGTCAAGAGACCCAGTACTTC. Its protein product is CASSPRRVGGQETQYF.

Only one count was recorded for this clonotype. The chain couples TRBV4-2 to TRBJ2-6; D gene unclear. The CDR3 has 14 amino acids. The V gene's germline CDR1 is LGHNA and CDR2 YNFKEQ. The V end was cut by 8 bases, the J end by 2 bases, with 10 bases between. The CDR3 DNA reads as TGTGCCAGCGGCCCAGAGACTGGGGCCAACGTCCTGACTTTC. It translates to CASGPETGANVLTF.

A remark on this clonotype: A junction end diverges from the germline sequence, so it may reflect a read error. This chain uses TRBV6-1 with TRBJ1-1, with TRBD1 identical over 7 bases. The germline V gene encodes CDR1 MNHNS and CDR2 SASEGT. This CDR3 has 16 amino acids. The CDR3 sequence: CASSELGRTGNTEASF. CDR3 nucleotide sequence: TGTGCCAGCAGTGAATTGGGAAGGACAGGCAACACTGAAGCTTCCTTT.

In the case of this clonotype: This CDR3 fails to terminate in the conserved phenylalanine or tryptophan, so it likely reflects a read error. The V call is TRBV5-5, the J call TRBJ2-5, with D perhaps being TRBD1 or TRBD2 (5 bases each). CDR1 is SGHKS and CDR2 is YYEKEE in the germline V gene (reference sequence). CDR3 size: 15 residues. Trimming removed 5 bases from V and 2 bases from J, with 16 bases in between. The CDR3 nucleotides read TGTGCCAGCAGTTGGGGGTCGGGCTATCAAGAGACCCAGTACCTC. Protein sequence: CASSWGSGYQETQYL.

There are many counts of this clonotype. Germline and junction disagree at one end, which may indicate a read error. This chain joins TRBV5-1 and TRBJ2-1; 9 nucleotides line up with TRBD2. In germline, CDR1 is SGHRS, CDR2 YFSETQ. The CDR3 is made up of 16 amino acids. The CDR3 DNA sequence: TGCGCCAGCAGCCTGCCTACTAGCGGGTCCTTCAATGAGCAGTTCTTC. This codes for CASSLPTSGSFNEQFF.